Listed here are 12 T cell receptor beta chains from one sample, sequenced in a study of blood T cell repertoires in COVID-19. Clones were read by immunoSEQ multiplex PCR, and TCRdb kept only the in-frame ones, dropping some. The sample includes around 260,000 clones, around 85% of them seen just once. The sequenced material came from PBMCs or T cells enriched from blood (not recorded which). The receptors were gathered from a young woman who had recovered from COVID-19.

The rearrangement uses TRBV27 and TRBJ1-2, with D possibly TRBD1 on 6 matching bases. This CDR3 region has 15 residues. V shed 5 bases and J shed 2 bases, with 15 bases lying between them. Germline V CDR1 and CDR2: MNHEY, SMNVEV (reference sequence). CDR3 DNA: TGTGCCAGCAGTCAGACGAGAACAGGGAACTATGGCTACACCTTC. Translated, it gives CASSQTRTGNYGYTF.

The table lists this clone with a count of one. J is TRBJ2-7 and V is TRBV11-2; weak D call: TRBD2 (6 bases). This CDR3 is built from 15 residues. Germline CDR1 SGHAT, CDR2 FQNNGV. The V gene lost 3 bases and the J gene lost 0 bases, with 12 bases spanning the gap. CDR3 sequence: CASSLRDLASYEQYF. CDR3 DNA sequence: TGTGCCAGCAGCTTGCGGGATCTCGCCTCCTACGAGCAGTACTTC. The full variable domain, completed using reference TRBV11-2 and TRBJ2-7, is EAGVAQSPRYKIIEKRQSVAFWCNPISGHATLYWYQQILGQGPKLLIQFQNNGVVDDSQLPKDRFSAERLKGVDSTLKIQPAKLEDSAVYLCASSLRDLASYEQYFGPGTRLTVT.

The gene calls are TRBV5-1 and TRBJ2-7; TRBD1 aligns across 8 bases. The CDR3 runs to 14 residues. Germline V CDR1 and CDR2: SGHRS, YFSETQ. V was pared by 4 bases and J by 3 bases, with 6 bases of the junction left unmatched. The CDR3 coding sequence is TGCGCCAGCAGCCCGGAGGACAGGGTCTACGAGCAGTACTTC. It translates to CASSPEDRVYEQYF.

This sequence joins TRBV9 and TRBJ2-3, with 9 bases aligning to TRBD2. With V trimmed by 1 base and J by 2 bases, 8 bases remained unmatched. CDR3 length equals 17 residues. The germline V gene encodes CDR1 SGDLS and CDR2 YYNGEE. In nucleotides, the CDR3 is TGTGCCAGCAGCGTACCGACTAGCGGAGGCCTCACAGATACGCAGTATTTT. Translated, it gives CASSVPTSGGLTDTQYF.

This rearrangement joins TRBV28 to TRBJ1-3, with 10 bases lining up with TRBD1. V shed 6 bases and J 7 bases; nucleotides not matched to a gene: 3. There are 13 residues in the CDR3. Germline lookup yields CDR1 MDHEN and CDR2 SYDVKM. CDR3 sequence: CASRDRGANTIYF. The CDR3 DNA is TGTGCCAGCAGGGACAGGGGGGCCAACACCATATATTTT. Combining the CDR3 with reference TRBV28 and TRBJ1-3 gives the whole variable domain DVKVTQSSRYLVKRTGEKVFLECVQDMDHENMFWYRQDPGLGLRLIYFSYDVKMKEKGDIPEGYSVSREKKERFSLILESASTNQTSMYLCASRDRGANTIYFGEGSWLTVV.

The chain employs TRBV5-1 and TRBJ1-6; 8 nucleotides line up with TRBD1. In germline, CDR1 is SGHRS, CDR2 YFSETQ. Losses at the gene ends were 0 bases for V and 7 bases for J; bases not matched to a gene: 3. The CDR3 loop spans 15 amino acids. Here the CDR3 DNA reads TGCGCCAGCAGCTTGGGGAGACAGGGGAATTCACCCCTCCACTTT. Residues: CASSLGRQGNSPLHF.

The chain couples TRBV5-6 to TRBJ1-4, with D maybe TRBD1 (5 bases). Germline values: CDR1 SGHDT, CDR2 YYEEEE. The CDR3 contains 16 residues. Trimming stripped 4 bases from V and 7 bases from J, with 20 bases between. CDR3 residues: CASSRWDGGLAEKLFF. The CDR3 bases are TGTGCCAGCAGCCGATGGGACGGAGGGTTGGCTGAAAAACTGTTTTTT. Based on the CDR3 plus reference TRBV5-6 and TRBJ1-4, the full variable domain is DAGVTQSPTHLIKTRGQQVTLRCSPKSGHDTVSWYQQALGQGPQFIFQYYEEEERQRGNFPDRFSGHQFPNYSSELNVNALLLGDSALYLCASSRWDGGLAEKLFFGSGTQLSVL.

This chain connects TRBV2 to TRBJ1-1, with TRBD1 matching over 9 bases. Germline CDR1 reads SNHLY; CDR2 reads FYNNEI. The CDR3 is 15 amino acids. Trimming took 7 bases from V and 4 from J; bases not matched to a gene: 10. The CDR3 sequence is CASKQLQGASTEAFF. As DNA, the CDR3 is TGTGCCAGCAAACAACTACAGGGGGCCTCCACTGAAGCTTTCTTT.

V and J are TRBV12-3 or TRBV12-4 and TRBJ2-3, with D unclear. The CDR3 has 12 amino acids. Trimming took 5 bases from V and 2 from J, leaving 5 bases between them. CDR3 coding DNA: TGTGCCAGCAGTACTTACACAGATACGCAGTATTTT. This gives the protein CASSTYTDTQYF.

The chain joins TRBV6-4 to TRBJ2-3, with TRBD2 as a possible D gene (6 bases). The CDR3 extends over 18 amino acids. Germline CDR1 MRHNA, CDR2 SNTAGT. The V gene lost 9 bases and the J gene lost 6 bases, with 31 bases spanning the gap. In DNA form, the CDR3 reads TGTGCCAGACGTACCTTCGATATGGACGGGGAGGAGGGCGATACGCAGTATTTT. Protein: CARRTFDMDGEEGDTQYF.

V is TRBV29-1 and J is TRBJ1-2; the D gene is possibly TRBD1 (6 bases). The CDR3 runs to 12 residues. The V end was cut by 4 bases, the J end by 8 bases, with 14 bases between. CDR1 and CDR2 from the germline V gene are SQVTM and ANQGSEA. CDR3 coding DNA: TGCAGCGTTGCAACGACAGGACGGGGCTACACCTTC. Encoded protein: CSVATTGRGYTF.

The rearrangement links TRBV5-6 to TRBJ2-1, with 7 bases lining up with TRBD2. V was clipped by 0 bases and J by 8 bases; unmatched bases: 2. The CDR3 spans 13 residues. Germline V gene sequence: CDR1 SGHDT, CDR2 YYEEEE. The CDR3 bases are TGTGCCAGCAGCTTGGGGGCGGGGGATGAGCAGTTCTTC. Translating gives CASSLGAGDEQFF.